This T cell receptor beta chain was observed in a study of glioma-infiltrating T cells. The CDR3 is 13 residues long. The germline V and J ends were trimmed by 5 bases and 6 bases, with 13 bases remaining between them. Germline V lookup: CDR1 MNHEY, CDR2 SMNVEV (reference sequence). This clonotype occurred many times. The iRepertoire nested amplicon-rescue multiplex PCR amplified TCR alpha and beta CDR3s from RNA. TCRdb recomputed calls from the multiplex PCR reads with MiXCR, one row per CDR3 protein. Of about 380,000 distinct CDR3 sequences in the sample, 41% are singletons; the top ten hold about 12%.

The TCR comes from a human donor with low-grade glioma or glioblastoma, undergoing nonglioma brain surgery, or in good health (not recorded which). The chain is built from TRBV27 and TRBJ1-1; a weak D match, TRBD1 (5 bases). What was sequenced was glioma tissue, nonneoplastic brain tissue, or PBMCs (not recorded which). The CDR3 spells CASSQGMSAEAFF. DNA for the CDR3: TGTGCCAGCAGTCAGGGAATGTCCGCTGAAGCTTTCTTT.